The T cell receptor (beta chain) under discussion was sequenced for a study of STAT5B mutations in CD4+ large granular lymphocyte leukemia. As concerns this clone: Its target is unknown.

General study findings and limits: 8/27 top patient clones versus 2/35 control clones were TRBV06-family. About a quarter of private leukemic clonotypes occurred rarely in other patients' non-leukemic repertoires.

This table comes from immunoSEQ multiplex PCR, and its TCRdb copy is limited to in-frame clones, with some not included. The sample has about 30,000 clones, nearly 90% seen once. V lost 6 bases, J lost 1 base, and 13 bases lay in between. From germline, CDR1 is SNHLY and CDR2 FYNNEI. The CDR3 consists of 14 residues. The chain recombines TRBV2 with TRBJ2-7, with D unclear. The origin of this receptor is a human donor in good health. The sample taken for sequencing was CD4+ T cells from blood buffy coats. In DNA form, the CDR3 reads TGTGCCAGCAGCGGGCCGGACGGATCCTACGAGCAGTACTTC. This sequence encodes CASSGPDGSYEQYF.